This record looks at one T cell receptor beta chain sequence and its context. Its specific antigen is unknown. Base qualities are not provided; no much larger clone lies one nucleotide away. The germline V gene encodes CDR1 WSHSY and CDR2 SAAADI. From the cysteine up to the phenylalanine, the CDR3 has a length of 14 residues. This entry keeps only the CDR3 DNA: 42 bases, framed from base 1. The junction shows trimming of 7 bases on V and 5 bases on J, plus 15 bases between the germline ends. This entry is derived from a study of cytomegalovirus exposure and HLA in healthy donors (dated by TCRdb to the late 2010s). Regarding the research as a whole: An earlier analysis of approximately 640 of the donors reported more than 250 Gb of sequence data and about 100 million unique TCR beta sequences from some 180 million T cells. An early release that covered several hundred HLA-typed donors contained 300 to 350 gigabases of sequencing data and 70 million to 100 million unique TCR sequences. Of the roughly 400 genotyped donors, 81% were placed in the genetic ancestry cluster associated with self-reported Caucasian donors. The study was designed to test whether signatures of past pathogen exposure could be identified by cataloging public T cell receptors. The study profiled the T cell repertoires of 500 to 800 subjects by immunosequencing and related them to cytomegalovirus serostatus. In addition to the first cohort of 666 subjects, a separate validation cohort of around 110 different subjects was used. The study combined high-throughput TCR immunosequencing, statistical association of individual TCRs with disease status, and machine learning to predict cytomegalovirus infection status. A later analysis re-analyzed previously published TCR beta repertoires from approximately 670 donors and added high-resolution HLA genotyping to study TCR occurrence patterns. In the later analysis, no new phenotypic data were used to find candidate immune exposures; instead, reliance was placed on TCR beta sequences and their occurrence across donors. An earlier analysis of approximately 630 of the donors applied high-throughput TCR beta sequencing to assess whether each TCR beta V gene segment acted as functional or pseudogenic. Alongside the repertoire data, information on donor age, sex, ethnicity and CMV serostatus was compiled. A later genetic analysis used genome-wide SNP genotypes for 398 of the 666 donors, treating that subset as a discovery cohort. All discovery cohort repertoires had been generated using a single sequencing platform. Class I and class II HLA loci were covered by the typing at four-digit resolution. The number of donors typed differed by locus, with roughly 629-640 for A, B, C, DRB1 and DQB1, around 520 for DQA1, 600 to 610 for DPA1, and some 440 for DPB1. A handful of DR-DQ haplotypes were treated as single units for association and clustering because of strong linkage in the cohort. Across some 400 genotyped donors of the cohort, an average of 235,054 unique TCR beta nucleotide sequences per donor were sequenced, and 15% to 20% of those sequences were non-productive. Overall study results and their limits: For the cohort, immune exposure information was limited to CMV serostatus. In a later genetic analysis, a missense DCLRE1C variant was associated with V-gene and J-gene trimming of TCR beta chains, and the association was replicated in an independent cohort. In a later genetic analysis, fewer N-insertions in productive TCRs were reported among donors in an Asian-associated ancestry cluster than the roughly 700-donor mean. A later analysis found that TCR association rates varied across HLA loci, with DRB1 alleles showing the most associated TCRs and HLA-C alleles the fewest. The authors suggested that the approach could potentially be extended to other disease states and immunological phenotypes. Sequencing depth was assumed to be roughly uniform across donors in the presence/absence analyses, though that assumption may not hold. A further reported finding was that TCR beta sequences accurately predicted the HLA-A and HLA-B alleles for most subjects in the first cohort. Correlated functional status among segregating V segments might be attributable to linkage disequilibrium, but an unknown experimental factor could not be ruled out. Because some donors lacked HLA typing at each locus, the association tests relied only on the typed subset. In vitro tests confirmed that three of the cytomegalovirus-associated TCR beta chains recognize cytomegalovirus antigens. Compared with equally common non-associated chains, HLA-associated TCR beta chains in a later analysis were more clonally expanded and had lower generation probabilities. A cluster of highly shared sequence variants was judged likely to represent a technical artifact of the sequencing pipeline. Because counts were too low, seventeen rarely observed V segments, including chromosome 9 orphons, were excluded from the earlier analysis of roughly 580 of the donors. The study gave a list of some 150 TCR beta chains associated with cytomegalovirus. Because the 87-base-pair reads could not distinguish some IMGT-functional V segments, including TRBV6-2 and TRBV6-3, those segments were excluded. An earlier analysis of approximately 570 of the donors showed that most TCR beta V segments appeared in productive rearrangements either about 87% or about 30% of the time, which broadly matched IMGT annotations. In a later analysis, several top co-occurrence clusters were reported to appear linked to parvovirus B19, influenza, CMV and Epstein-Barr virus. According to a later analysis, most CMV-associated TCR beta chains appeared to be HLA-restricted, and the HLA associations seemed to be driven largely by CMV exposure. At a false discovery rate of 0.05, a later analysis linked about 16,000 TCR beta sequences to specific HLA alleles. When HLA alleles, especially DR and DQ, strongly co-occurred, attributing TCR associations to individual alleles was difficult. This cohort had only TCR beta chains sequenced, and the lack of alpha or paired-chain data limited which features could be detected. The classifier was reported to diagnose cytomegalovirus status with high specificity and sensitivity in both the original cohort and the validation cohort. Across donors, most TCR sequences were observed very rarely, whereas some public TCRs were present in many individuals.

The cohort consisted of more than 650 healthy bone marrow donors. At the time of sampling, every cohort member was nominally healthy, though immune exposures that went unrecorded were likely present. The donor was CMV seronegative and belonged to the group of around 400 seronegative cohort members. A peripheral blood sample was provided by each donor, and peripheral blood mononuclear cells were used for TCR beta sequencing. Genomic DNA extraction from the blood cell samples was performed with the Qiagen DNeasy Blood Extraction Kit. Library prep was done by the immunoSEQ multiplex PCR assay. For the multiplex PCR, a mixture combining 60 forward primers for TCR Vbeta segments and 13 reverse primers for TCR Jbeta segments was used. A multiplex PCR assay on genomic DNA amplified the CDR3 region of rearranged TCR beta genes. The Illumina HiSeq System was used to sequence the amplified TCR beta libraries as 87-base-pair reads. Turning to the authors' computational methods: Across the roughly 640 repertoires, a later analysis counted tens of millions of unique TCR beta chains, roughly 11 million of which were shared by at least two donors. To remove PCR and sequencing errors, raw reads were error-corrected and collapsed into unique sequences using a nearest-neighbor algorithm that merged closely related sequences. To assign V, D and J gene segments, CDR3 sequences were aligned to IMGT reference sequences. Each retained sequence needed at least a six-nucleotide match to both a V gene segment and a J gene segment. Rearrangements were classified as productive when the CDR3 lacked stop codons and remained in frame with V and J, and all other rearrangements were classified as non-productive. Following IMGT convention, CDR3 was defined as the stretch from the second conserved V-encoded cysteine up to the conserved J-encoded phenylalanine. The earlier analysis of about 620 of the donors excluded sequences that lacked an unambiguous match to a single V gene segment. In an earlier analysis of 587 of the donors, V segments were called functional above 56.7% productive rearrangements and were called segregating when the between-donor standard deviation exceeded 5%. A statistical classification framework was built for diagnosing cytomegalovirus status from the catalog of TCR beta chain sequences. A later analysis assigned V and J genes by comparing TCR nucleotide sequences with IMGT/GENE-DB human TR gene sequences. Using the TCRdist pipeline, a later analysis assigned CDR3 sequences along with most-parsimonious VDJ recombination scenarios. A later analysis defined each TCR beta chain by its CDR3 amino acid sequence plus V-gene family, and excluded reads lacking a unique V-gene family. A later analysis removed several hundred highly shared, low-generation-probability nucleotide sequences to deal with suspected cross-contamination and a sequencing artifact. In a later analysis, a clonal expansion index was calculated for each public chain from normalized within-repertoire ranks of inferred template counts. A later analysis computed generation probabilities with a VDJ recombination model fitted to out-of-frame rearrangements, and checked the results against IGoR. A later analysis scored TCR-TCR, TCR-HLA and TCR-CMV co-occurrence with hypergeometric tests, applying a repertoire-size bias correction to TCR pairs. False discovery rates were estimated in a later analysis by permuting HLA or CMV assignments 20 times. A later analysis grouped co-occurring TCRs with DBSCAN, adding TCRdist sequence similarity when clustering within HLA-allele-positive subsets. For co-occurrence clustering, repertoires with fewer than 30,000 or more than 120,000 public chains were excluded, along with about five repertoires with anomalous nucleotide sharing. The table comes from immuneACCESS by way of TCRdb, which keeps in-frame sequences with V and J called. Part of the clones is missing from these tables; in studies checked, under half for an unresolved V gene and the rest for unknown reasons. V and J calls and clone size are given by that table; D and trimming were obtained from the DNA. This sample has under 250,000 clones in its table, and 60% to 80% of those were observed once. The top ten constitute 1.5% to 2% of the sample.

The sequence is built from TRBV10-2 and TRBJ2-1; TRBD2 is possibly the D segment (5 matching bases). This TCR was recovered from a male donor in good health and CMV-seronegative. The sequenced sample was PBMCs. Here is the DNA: TGCGCCAGCACCAGACTAAATTTAGACAATGAGCAGTTCTTC. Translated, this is CASTRLNLDNEQFF.